This T cell receptor beta chain emerged from a study of early T cells in non-severe SARS-CoV-2 infection. Looking at the study overall: Bulk RNA isolated from unsorted whole blood underwent sequencing; chains were not paired. Study-wide results and caveats: CD4 and private specificities were missed by VDJdb matching, which favored anti-spike CD8 responses.

Trimming stripped 5 bases from V and 0 bases from J, with 20 bases between. Germline values: CDR1 SGHAT, CDR2 FQNNGV. The CDR3 loop spans 18 amino acids. This clonotype is medium-sized by share. Its specificity is unknown. Tagging with unique molecular identifiers was applied to individual cDNA molecules. In TCRdb, the 5' RACE reads were re-called with MiXCR into one record per CDR3 protein. Of over 20,000 distinct CDR3 sequences in the sample, approximately 4.3% are singletons; the top ten hold roughly 5.2%. The sample consisted of whole blood. This chain links TRBV11-2 with TRBJ2-4, with D perhaps TRBD1 or TRBD2 (5 bases each). This TCR came from an adult who was a healthcare worker with PCR-confirmed SARS-CoV-2 infection or an uninfected control (not recorded which). The CDR3 DNA reads as TGTGCCAGCAGCCAAGAATTCAGGGACCTCGTAGCCAAAAACATTCAGTACTTC. Translated: CASSQEFRDLVAKNIQYF. Drawing the rest from reference TRBV11-2 and TRBJ2-4, the complete variable domain is EAGVAQSPRYKIIEKRQSVAFWCNPISGHATLYWYQQILGQGPKLLIQFQNNGVVDDSQLPKDRFSAERLKGVDSTLKIQPAKLEDSAVYLCASSQEFRDLVAKNIQYFGAGTRLSVL.